One and the same sample provided the 32 T cell receptor beta chains below, sequenced in a study of control samples from healthy donors and cancer patients (dated by TCRdb to 2020 to 2021). The method behind the library was the immunoSEQ multiplex PCR assay. TCRdb re-hosts the immuneACCESS table, in-frame sequences only. Its copies lack some clones; in the studies checked, an unresolved V gene accounts for under half of them, and the cause for the rest is not known. This sample gives about 180,000 clones in total; nearly 90% of them show up just once. 1.4% of the sample rests with the top ten. The material sequenced was blood. These receptor sequences come from a woman in her fifties or sixties in good health.

The rearrangement links TRBV30 to TRBJ2-7; perhaps TRBD2 as D (5 bases). V lost 3 bases to trimming and J lost 3 bases, with 9 bases between them. This CDR3 region has 12 residues. CDR1 is GTSNPN and CDR2 is SVGIG in the germline V gene (reference sequence). This CDR3 is CAWRSRGYEQYF. CDR3 in DNA: TGTGCCTGGAGATCCCGGGGCTACGAGCAGTACTTC.

The chain links TRBV30 to TRBJ2-5, with a tentative D call TRBD2 (5 bases). V shed 8 bases and J shed 5 bases, with 15 bases lying between them. Germline V gene data show CDR1 as GTSNPN and CDR2 as SVGIG (reference sequence). The CDR3 is 12 amino acids. CDR3 protein: CAGTSIGETQYF. Here the CDR3 DNA reads TGTGCCGGAACTAGTATCGGGGAGACCCAGTACTTC. The variable domain in full, completed from reference TRBV30 and TRBJ2-5, reads SQTIHQWPATLVQPVGSPLSLECTVEGTSNPNLYWYRQAAGRGLQLLFYSVGIGQISSEVPQNLSASRPQDRQFILSSKKLLLSDSGFYLCAGTSIGETQYFGPGTRLLVL.

The chain is built from TRBV9 and TRBJ2-7; the D gene could be TRBD1 or TRBD2 (5 bases each). This CDR3 contains 14 residues. Germline loops: CDR1 SGDLS, CDR2 YYNGEE. The V end was cut by 0 bases, the J end by 1 base, with 8 bases between. The CDR3 region is CASSVEEGSYEQYF. The CDR3 nucleotides are TGTGCCAGCAGCGTAGAAGAGGGGTCCTACGAGCAGTACTTC.

This clone was seen just once. The genes are TRBV5-8 and TRBJ1-5; D remains unclear. The germline V and J ends were trimmed by 6 bases and 6 bases, with 19 bases remaining between them. The CDR3 covers 15 residues. The germline V gene encodes CDR1 SGHTS and CDR2 YDEGEE. DNA of the CDR3: TGTGCCAGCACCTTAAGGGATCCGACCGGTCAGCCCCAGCATTTT. It specifies CASTLRDPTGQPQHF.

This rearrangement joins TRBV24-1 to TRBJ2-3, with 9 bases matching TRBD2. V shed 6 bases and J 2 bases; nucleotides not matched to a gene: 17. CDR3 length: 19 residues. Germline V gene lookup returns CDR1 KGHDR and CDR2 SFDVKD. The CDR3 DNA reads TGTGCCACCAGTCACATAGCGGGGGCCTATACACTTTCCACAGATACGCAGTATTTT. It codes for CATSHIAGAYTLSTDTQYF.

This rearrangement joins TRBV9 to TRBJ2-7; possibly TRBD1 or TRBD2 for D (5 bases each). The germline gives CDR1 SGDLS, CDR2 YYNGEE. V was clipped by 1 base and J by 6 bases, with 20 bases between them. The length of the CDR3 is 16 residues. As DNA, the CDR3 is TGTGCCAGCAGCGTAACGGGGACGTCCGGGATTAGCGAGCAGTACTTC. This translates into CASSVTGTSGISEQYF.

The chain employs TRBV10-3 and TRBJ1-5; 9 bases fit TRBD1. The CDR3 is 17 residues long. Looked up from germline, CDR1 is ENHRY and CDR2 is SYGVKD. V lost 0 bases, J lost 1 base, and 4 bases stayed unmatched. The CDR3, as DNA: TGTGCCATCAGTGAGTCGATTGGGACAGGGAGCAATCAGCCCCAGCATTTT. Protein: CAISESIGTGSNQPQHF.

The chain has TRBV24-1 and TRBJ2-5; tentative D call: TRBD2 (5 bases). V lost 5 bases and J 2 bases, leaving 8 bases between the germline ends. There are 13 residues in the CDR3. CDR1 is KGHDR and CDR2 is SFDVKD in the germline V gene. The chain's CDR3 is CATSGPGQETQYF. CDR3 in DNA: TGTGCCACCAGTGGCCCGGGGCAAGAGACCCAGTACTTC.

The chain joins TRBV28 to TRBJ1-3, with D hard to call. Per germline, CDR1 MDHEN and CDR2 SYDVKM. Trimming pared 5 bases from V and 7 bases from J, leaving 12 bases between. There are 13 residues in the CDR3. The CDR3 coding sequence is TGTGCCAGCAGTCCCAGAAACGGGAACACCATATATTTT. Translated, it gives CASSPRNGNTIYF. Looking up the rest from reference TRBV28 and TRBJ1-3 gives the full variable domain: DVKVTQSSRYLVKRTGEKVFLECVQDMDHENMFWYRQDPGLGLRLIYFSYDVKMKEKGDIPEGYSVSREKKERFSLILESASTNQTSMYLCASSPRNGNTIYFGEGSWLTVV.

The chain joins TRBV2 to TRBJ2-1, with 8 bases lining up with TRBD2. V gave up 7 bases and J gave up 8 bases; unmatched junction bases: 7. Germline V gives CDR1 SNHLY, CDR2 FYNNEI. This CDR3 spans 13 amino acids. CDR3 sequence reads: CASTREVLDEQFF. As DNA, the CDR3 is TGTGCCAGCACGCGGGAGGTGCTGGATGAGCAGTTCTTC. The variable domain in full, completed from reference TRBV2 and TRBJ2-1, reads EPEVTQTPSHQVTQMGQEVILRCVPISNHLYFYWYRQILGQKVEFLVSFYNNEISEKSEIFDDQFSVERPDGSNFTLKIRSTKLEDSAMYFCASTREVLDEQFFGPGTRLTVL.

The chain couples TRBV6-5 to TRBJ2-1, with D possibly being TRBD2 (5 bases). The CDR3 has 14 amino acids. Looked up from germline, CDR1 is MNHEY and CDR2 is SVGAGI. Between the trimmed V and J ends, which lost 8 bases and 0 bases, there was a span of 11 bases. The CDR3 DNA follows: TGTGCCAGCGGTAGGAGGCCCTCCTACAATGAGCAGTTCTTC. It is translated as CASGRRPSYNEQFF.

The rearrangement joins TRBV4-3 to TRBJ2-2; D ambiguous. Germline-derived CDR1 and CDR2 are LGHNA and YSLEER. The CDR3 is 18 residues long. Trimming removed 0 bases at V and 2 bases at J, with 16 bases between. The CDR3 DNA follows: TGCGCCAGCAGCCAAGATATTGGTGGGGTGGTAAACACCGGGGAGCTGTTTTTT. Protein product: CASSQDIGGVVNTGELFF.

J is TRBJ2-3 and V is TRBV24-1; TRBD2 agrees at 14 bases. The CDR3 loop spans 17 amino acids. Looked up from germline, CDR1 is KGHDR and CDR2 is SFDVKD. J gave up 3 bases and V 4 bases, and 5 bases lay outside the gene matches. The CDR3 is CATSDAGTSGRTDTQYF. As DNA, the CDR3 is TGTGCCACCAGTGACGCCGGGACTAGCGGGAGAACAGATACGCAGTATTTT.

The rearrangement uses TRBV5-1 and TRBJ1-2; D is unclear. The V end was cut by 0 bases, the J end by 4 bases, with 10 bases between. The CDR3 is made up of 14 amino acids. From germline, CDR1 is SGHRS and CDR2 YFSETQ. Here the CDR3 DNA reads TGCGCCAGCAGCTTGGAACCAGTCGGCTATGGCTACACCTTC. Translating gives CASSLEPVGYGYTF.

V gene TRBV18 combines with J gene TRBJ1-1; D remains unclear. Germline CDR1 reads KGHSH; CDR2 reads LQKENI. The CDR3 has 11 residues. V lost 4 bases to trimming and J lost 13 bases, with 13 bases between them. The CDR3 DNA reads as TGTGCCAGCTCACTGGGGAGAGCTGGTTTCTTT. It codes for CASSLGRAGFF.

This clone showed up just a few times. The CDR3 is CASSFPTGTMNTEAFF. In nucleotides, the CDR3 is TGTGCCAGCAGTTTTCCGACAGGGACCATGAACACTGAAGCTTTCTTT. The chain has TRBV6-2 or TRBV6-3 and TRBJ1-1; TRBD1 matches 7 bases. The CDR3 consists of 16 residues. Germline loops: CDR1 MNHEY, CDR2 SVGEGT. Trimming at V came to 4 bases and at J to 0 bases, leaving 8 bases not matched to a gene.

This chain uses TRBV12-5 with TRBJ2-3; D possibly corresponds to TRBD2 (5 bases). CDR3 length: 15 amino acids. The germline V gene has CDR1 LGHNT and CDR2 FRNRAP. V dropped 6 bases and J dropped 5 bases, with 18 bases sitting between them. The CDR3 region has the DNA TGTGCTAGTGGACGGGGATTTTTAGGATTAGATACGCAGTATTTT. It codes for CASGRGFLGLDTQYF.

J is TRBJ2-5 and V is TRBV27; maybe TRBD1 (5 bases). The CDR3 length is 14 residues. CDR1 is MNHEY and CDR2 is SMNVEV in the germline V gene (reference sequence). V was shortened by 4 bases and J by 1 base, with 10 bases between the two germline ends. In DNA, the CDR3 is TGTGCCAGCAGTTCCAGGGCCGTCCAAGAGACCCAGTACTTC. The encoded protein is CASSSRAVQETQYF.

This clone was counted a single time. V gene TRBV6-5 combines with J gene TRBJ1-6; 7 positions agree with TRBD1. Trimming cost V 7 bases and J 9 bases; bases outside gene matches: 12. Germline V gives CDR1 MNHEY, CDR2 SVGAGI. There are 15 residues in the CDR3. The CDR3 spells CASTNQQGNGSPLHF. CDR3 in DNA: TGTGCCAGCACCAACCAACAGGGGAACGGTTCACCCCTCCACTTT.

The chain links TRBV28 to TRBJ2-5; 10 nucleotides align to TRBD1. The CDR3 has 16 amino acids. Germline V gene sequence: CDR1 MDHEN, CDR2 SYDVKM. J lost 5 bases, V lost 7 bases, and 13 bases had no gene match. Written as DNA, the CDR3 is TGTGCCAGCACCCTCGGAGTAAGGACAGGGGGGGAGACCCAGTACTTC. It encodes CASTLGVRTGGETQYF.

On this clone itself: Other DNA sequences in the same sample also yield this CDR3. The CDR3 loop is CASSLQDGHTEAFF. In nucleotides, the CDR3 is TGCGCCAGCAGTCTCCAGGACGGCCACACTGAAGCTTTCTTT. The rearrangement joins TRBV4-1 to TRBJ1-1; D remains unclear. There are 14 residues in the CDR3. CDR1 and CDR2 (germline): MGHRA, YSYEKL. Trimming shortened V by 6 bases and J by 3 bases, and 14 bases separated the two germline ends.

V is TRBV6-1 and J is TRBJ1-2, with D possibly matching TRBD1 (5 bases). This CDR3 has 16 amino acids. Germline-derived CDR1 and CDR2 are MNHNS and SASEGT. V was pared by 3 bases and J by 7 bases, with 21 bases between. This CDR3 is CASSDYADRGLGGYTF. In DNA, the CDR3 is TGTGCCAGCAGTGATTACGCCGACCGGGGACTCGGTGGCTACACCTTC.

The rearrangement links TRBV6-2 or TRBV6-3 to TRBJ2-5, with TRBD2 matching over 10 bases. Per the germline V gene, CDR1 is MNHEY and CDR2 is SVGEGT. V lost 2 bases to trimming and J lost 0 bases; unmatched junction nucleotides: 3. This CDR3 region has 16 residues. CDR3 sequence reads: CASSYRTSGNQETQYF. The CDR3 DNA follows: TGTGCCAGCAGTTACCGGACTAGCGGAAACCAAGAGACCCAGTACTTC.

Points on this clone: One junction end disagrees with the germline gene, perhaps due to a read error. The rearrangement links TRBV13 to TRBJ1-3; no clear D gene. The CDR3 covers 15 residues. The germline CDR1 and CDR2 sequences are PRHDT and FYEKMQ (reference sequence). The CDR3 protein is CASSSLVESGDTIYF. Here the CDR3 DNA reads TGTGCCAGCAGCTCCCTTGTAGAATCTGGAGACACCATATATTTT. Full variable domain (missing parts from reference TRBV13 and TRBJ1-3): AAGVIQSPRHLIKEKRETATLKCYPIPRHDTVYWYQQGPGQDPQFLISFYEKMQSDKGSIPDRFSAQQFSDYHSELNMSSLELGDSALYFCASSSLVESGDTIYFGEGSWLTVV.

The chain has TRBV25-1 and TRBJ2-7; TRBD2 is a possible D gene (7 bases). There are 13 residues in the CDR3. CDR1 MGHDK and CDR2 SYGVNS come from the germline V gene. The ends were cut back, 8 bases at V and 5 bases at J, with 16 bases in the middle. The chain's CDR3 is CASGRTGGNEQYF. CDR3 DNA sequence: TGTGCCAGCGGAAGGACGGGGGGCAACGAGCAGTACTTC.

The chain combines TRBV28 with TRBJ2-7; tentatively, D is TRBD1 (6 bases). The CDR3 consists of 18 residues. Germline V gives CDR1 MDHEN, CDR2 SYDVKM. V was trimmed by 3 bases and J by 0 bases, leaving 21 bases between them. CDR3 sequence (DNA): TGTGCCAGCAGTTTCGCACTACCAGGGGATAAAAGCTCCTACGAGCAGTACTTC. It yields the protein CASSFALPGDKSSYEQYF.

This clone has a single count. This chain joins TRBV3-1 (or the pseudogene TRBV3-2) and TRBJ2-7; D remains ambiguous. This CDR3 is built from 12 residues. Trimming took off 1 base at V and 6 bases at J, with 7 bases between the two ends. Germline lookup yields CDR1 LGHDT and CDR2 YNNKEL (reference sequence). The CDR3 here is CASSQGGSEQYF. The CDR3 region has the DNA TGTGCCAGCAGCCAAGGGGGATCCGAGCAGTACTTC.

The chain is built from TRBV7-2 and TRBJ2-5; D might be TRBD1 (5 bases). Germline V gene sequence: CDR1 SGHTA, CDR2 FQGNSA. The CDR3 has 16 residues. Trimming removed 4 bases from V and 1 base from J, with 16 bases in between. CDR3 sequence reads: CASSSHVGLGQETQYF. The DNA for the CDR3 is TGTGCCAGCAGCTCCCACGTGGGGCTGGGCCAAGAGACCCAGTACTTC.

DNA for the CDR3: TGTGCCAGCAGCTTAGGGGGCGTCCGCGTCTCTGGAAACACCATATATTTT. Residues: CASSLGGVRVSGNTIYF. The chain carries TRBV7-2 and TRBJ1-3, with D possibly matching TRBD1 (5 bases). The V end lost 1 base, the J end lost 0 bases, and 13 bases lay between the germline ends. This CDR3 is built from 17 residues. Germline V gene data show CDR1 as SGHTA and CDR2 as FQGNSA. Based on the CDR3 plus reference TRBV7-2 and TRBJ1-3, the full variable domain is GAGVSQSPSNKVTEKGKDVELRCDPISGHTALYWYRQSLGQGLEFLIYFQGNSAPDKSGLPSDRFSAERTGGSVSTLTIQRTQQEDSAVYLCASSLGGVRVSGNTIYFGEGSWLTVV.

In this sample, this clone turned up a few times. V gene TRBV7-9 combines with J gene TRBJ2-3; TRBD2 aligns across 9 bases. This CDR3 has 16 residues. The J segment lost 1 base and the V segment lost 3 bases, leaving 5 bases of the junction unmatched. Germline V gene sequence: CDR1 SEHNR, CDR2 FQNEAQ (reference sequence). The CDR3 DNA reads as TGTGCCAGCAGCTTGGGCGCTAGCGGGGGCACAGATACGCAGTATTTT. It specifies CASSLGASGGTDTQYF.

The rearrangement joins TRBV5-6 to TRBJ2-2, with TRBD1 identical over 7 bases. Per germline, CDR1 SGHDT and CDR2 YYEEEE. This CDR3 spans 15 amino acids. V was clipped by 2 bases and J by 2 bases; unmatched bases: 3. CDR3 region: CASSFRDRNTGELFF. The CDR3 region has the DNA TGTGCCAGCAGCTTCCGGGACAGAAACACCGGGGAGCTGTTTTTT. Together with reference TRBV5-6 and TRBJ2-2, the CDR3 gives the full variable domain: DAGVTQSPTHLIKTRGQQVTLRCSPKSGHDTVSWYQQALGQGPQFIFQYYEEEERQRGNFPDRFSGHQFPNYSSELNVNALLLGDSALYLCASSFRDRNTGELFFGEGSRLTVL.

The chain recombines TRBV5-1 with TRBJ1-4; no definite D call. From germline, CDR1 is SGHRS and CDR2 YFSETQ. CDR3 length: 14 amino acids. Trimming left V 2 bases short and J 8 bases short, with 13 bases between. The CDR3 sequence: CASSLRSGEEKLFF. CDR3 DNA: TGCGCCAGCAGCTTAAGGAGTGGGGAAGAAAAACTGTTTTTT.